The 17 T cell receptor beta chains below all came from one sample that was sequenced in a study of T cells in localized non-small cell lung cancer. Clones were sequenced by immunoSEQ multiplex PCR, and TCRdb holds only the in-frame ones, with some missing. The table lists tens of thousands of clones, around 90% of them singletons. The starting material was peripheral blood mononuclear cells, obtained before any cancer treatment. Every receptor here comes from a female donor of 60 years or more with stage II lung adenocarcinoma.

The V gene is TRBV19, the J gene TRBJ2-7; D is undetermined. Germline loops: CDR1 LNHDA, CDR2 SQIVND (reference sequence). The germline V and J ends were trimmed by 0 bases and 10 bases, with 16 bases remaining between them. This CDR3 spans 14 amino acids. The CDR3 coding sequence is TGTGCCAGTAGTATAGAGAGCGTGGCACCGTTTCAGTACTTC. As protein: CASSIESVAPFQYF.

Written as DNA, the CDR3 is TGTGCCAGCAGCTCAAGGGCGGGTACTAGCACAGATACGCAGTATTTT. Its protein is CASSSRAGTSTDTQYF. V and J are TRBV28 and TRBJ2-3; tentatively, D is TRBD2 (5 bases). The CDR3 length is 16 residues. The V gene lost 6 bases and the J gene lost 0 bases, with 16 bases spanning the gap. Germline CDR1 is MDHEN and CDR2 is SYDVKM.

The CDR3 loop is CASSLVRLAESNEQFF. The CDR3, as DNA: TGCGCCAGCAGCTTGGTAAGACTAGCAGAATCCAATGAGCAGTTCTTC. The chain carries TRBV5-1 and TRBJ2-1; 7 positions match TRBD2. Looked up from germline, CDR1 is SGHRS and CDR2 is YFSETQ. The CDR3 is 16 residues long. Trimming removed 0 bases from V and 6 bases from J; junction bases left unmatched: 9.

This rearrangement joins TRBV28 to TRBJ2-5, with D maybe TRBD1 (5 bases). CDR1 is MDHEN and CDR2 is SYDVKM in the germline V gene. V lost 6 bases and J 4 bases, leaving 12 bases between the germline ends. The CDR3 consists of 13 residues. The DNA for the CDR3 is TGTGCCAGCAGCTTCGGACATCTAGAGACCCAGTACTTC. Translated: CASSFGHLETQYF.

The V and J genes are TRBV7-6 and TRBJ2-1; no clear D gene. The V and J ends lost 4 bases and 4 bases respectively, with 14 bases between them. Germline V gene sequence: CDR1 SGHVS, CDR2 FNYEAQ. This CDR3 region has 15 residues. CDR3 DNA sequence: TGTGCCAGCAGCTCCGCTAATCGGGTTTACAATGAGCAGTTCTTC. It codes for CASSSANRVYNEQFF.

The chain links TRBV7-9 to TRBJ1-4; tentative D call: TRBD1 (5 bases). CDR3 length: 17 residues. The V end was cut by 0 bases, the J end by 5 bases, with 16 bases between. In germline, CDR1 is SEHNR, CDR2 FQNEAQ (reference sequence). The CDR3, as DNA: TGTGCCAGCAGCTTAGCGCTCGCCAGGGCGGAAAATGAAAAACTGTTTTTT. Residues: CASSLALARAENEKLFF.

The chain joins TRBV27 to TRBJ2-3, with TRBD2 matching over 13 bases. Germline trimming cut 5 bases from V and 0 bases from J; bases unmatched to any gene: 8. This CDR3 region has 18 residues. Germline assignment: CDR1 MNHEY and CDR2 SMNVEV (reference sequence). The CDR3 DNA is TGTGCCAGCAGTCACGGACTAGCGGGGGCCCGTAGCACAGATACGCAGTATTTT. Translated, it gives CASSHGLAGARSTDTQYF.

The CDR3 loop is CASSPGLGETQYF. The CDR3 nucleotides are TGTGCCAGCAGCCCTGGACTAGGAGAGACCCAGTACTTC. This chain links TRBV7-3 with TRBJ2-5, with 7 nucleotides matching TRBD2. The V gene end was trimmed by 5 bases and the J gene end by 4 bases; junction bases not matched to a gene: 4. The CDR3 has 13 residues. Germline V lookup: CDR1 SGHTA, CDR2 FQGTGA.

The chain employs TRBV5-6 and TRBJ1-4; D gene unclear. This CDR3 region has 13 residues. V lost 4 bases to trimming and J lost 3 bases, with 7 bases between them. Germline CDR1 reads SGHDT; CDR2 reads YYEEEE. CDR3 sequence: CASSPGPNEKLFF. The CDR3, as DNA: TGTGCCAGCAGCCCAGGACCTAATGAAAAACTGTTTTTT.

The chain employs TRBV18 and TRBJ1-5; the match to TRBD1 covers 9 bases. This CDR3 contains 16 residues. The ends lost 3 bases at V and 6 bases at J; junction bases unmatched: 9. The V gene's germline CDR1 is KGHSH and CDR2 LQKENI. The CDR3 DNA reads TGTGCCAGCTCACCGCTACAGGGGGCGCGGGGTCAGCCCCAGCATTTT. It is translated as CASSPLQGARGQPQHF.

The CDR3: CASSPSQGWTEAFF. Here the CDR3 DNA reads TGTGCCAGCTCACCCTCCCAGGGGTGGACTGAAGCTTTCTTT. V and J are TRBV18 and TRBJ1-1, with D tentatively TRBD1 (6 bases). This CDR3 has 14 amino acids. V lost 3 bases and J 5 bases, leaving 13 bases between the germline ends. Germline assignment: CDR1 KGHSH and CDR2 LQKENI.

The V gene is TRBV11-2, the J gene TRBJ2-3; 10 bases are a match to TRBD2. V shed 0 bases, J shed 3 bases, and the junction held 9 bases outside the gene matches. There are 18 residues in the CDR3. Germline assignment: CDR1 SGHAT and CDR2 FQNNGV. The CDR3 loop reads CASSLEGLAGGITDTQYF. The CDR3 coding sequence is TGTGCCAGCAGCTTAGAGGGGTTAGCGGGAGGAATAACAGATACGCAGTATTTT.

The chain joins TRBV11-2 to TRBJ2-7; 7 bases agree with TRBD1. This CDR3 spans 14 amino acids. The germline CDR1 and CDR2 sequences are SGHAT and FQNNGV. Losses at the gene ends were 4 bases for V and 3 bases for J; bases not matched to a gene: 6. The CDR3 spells CASSSQGFSYEQYF. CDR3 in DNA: TGTGCCAGCAGCTCACAGGGGTTCAGCTACGAGCAGTACTTC.

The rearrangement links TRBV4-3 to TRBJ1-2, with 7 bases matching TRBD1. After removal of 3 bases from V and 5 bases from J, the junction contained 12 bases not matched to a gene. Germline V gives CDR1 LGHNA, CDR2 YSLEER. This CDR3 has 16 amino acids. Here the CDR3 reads CASSQDGAGGGYGYTF. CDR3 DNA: TGCGCCAGCAGCCAGGACGGGGCAGGGGGAGGGTATGGCTACACCTTC.

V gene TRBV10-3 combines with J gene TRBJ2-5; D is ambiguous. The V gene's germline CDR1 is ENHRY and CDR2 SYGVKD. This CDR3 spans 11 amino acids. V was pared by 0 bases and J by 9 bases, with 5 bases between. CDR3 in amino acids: CAISESTPQYF. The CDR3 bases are TGTGCCATCAGTGAGTCAACTCCCCAGTACTTC.

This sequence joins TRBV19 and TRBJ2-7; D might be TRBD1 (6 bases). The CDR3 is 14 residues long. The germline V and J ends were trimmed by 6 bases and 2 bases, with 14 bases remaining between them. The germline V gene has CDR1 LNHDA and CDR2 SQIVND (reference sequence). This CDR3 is CASRPTGGPYEQYF. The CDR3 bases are TGTGCCAGTAGACCGACAGGTGGCCCCTACGAGCAGTACTTC.

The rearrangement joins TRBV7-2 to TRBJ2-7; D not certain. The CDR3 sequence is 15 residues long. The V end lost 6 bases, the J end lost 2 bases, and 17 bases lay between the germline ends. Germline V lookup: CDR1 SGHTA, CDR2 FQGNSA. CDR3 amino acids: CASSYSRGETYEQYF. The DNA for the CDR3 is TGTGCCAGCAGTTACTCCCGTGGGGAAACCTACGAGCAGTACTTC. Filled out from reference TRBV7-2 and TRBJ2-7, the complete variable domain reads GAGVSQSPSNKVTEKGKDVELRCDPISGHTALYWYRQSLGQGLEFLIYFQGNSAPDKSGLPSDRFSAERTGGSVSTLTIQRTQQEDSAVYLCASSYSRGETYEQYFGPGTRLTVT.